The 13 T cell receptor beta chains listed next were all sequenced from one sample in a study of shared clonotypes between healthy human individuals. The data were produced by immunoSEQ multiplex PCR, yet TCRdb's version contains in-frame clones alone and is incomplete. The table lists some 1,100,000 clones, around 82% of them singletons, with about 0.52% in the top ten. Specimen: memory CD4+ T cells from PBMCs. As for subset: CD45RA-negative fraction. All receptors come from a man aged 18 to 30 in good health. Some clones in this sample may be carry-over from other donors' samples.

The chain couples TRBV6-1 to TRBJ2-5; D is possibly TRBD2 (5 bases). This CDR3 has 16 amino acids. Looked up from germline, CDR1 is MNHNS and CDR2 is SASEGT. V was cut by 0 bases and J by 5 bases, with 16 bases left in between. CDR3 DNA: TGTGCCAGCAGTGAAGCGCTTCCCGCTAGCTGGGAGACCCAGTACTTC. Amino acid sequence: CASSEALPASWETQYF.

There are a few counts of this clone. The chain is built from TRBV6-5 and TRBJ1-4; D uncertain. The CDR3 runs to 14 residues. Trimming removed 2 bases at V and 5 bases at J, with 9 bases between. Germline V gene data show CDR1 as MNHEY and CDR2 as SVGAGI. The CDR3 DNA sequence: TGTGCCAGCAGTTACCGCGGTGGGAATGAAAAACTGTTTTTT. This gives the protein CASSYRGGNEKLFF.

The CDR3 DNA reads as TGTGCCATCAGTGAGTCGGACAGGGGGCAGGAGACCCAGTACTTC. Amino acid sequence: CAISESDRGQETQYF. J is TRBJ2-5 and V is TRBV10-3, with TRBD1 matching over 11 bases. J lost 5 bases, V lost 0 bases, and 2 bases had no gene match. The CDR3 has 15 residues. CDR1 and CDR2 (germline): ENHRY, SYGVKD.

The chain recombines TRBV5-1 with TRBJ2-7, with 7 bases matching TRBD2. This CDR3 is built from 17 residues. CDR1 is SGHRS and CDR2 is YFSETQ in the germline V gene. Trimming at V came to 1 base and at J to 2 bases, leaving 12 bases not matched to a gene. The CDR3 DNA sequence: TGCGCCAGCAGCTTGTCCGCTCTAGCGGAGACCACCTACGAGCAGTACTTC. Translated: CASSLSALAETTYEQYF.

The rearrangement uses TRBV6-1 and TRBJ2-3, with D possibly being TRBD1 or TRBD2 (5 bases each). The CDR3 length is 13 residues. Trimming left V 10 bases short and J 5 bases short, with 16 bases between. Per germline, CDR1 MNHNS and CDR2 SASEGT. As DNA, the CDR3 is TGTGCCACTGAGGTGGGGACGAGAGATACGCAGTATTTT. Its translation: CATEVGTRDTQYF.

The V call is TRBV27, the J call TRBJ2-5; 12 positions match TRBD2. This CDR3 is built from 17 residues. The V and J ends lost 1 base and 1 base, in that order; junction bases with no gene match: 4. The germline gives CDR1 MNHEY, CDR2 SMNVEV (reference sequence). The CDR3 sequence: CASSLYRTSGTQETQYF. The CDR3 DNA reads TGTGCCAGCAGTTTATATCGGACTAGCGGGACCCAAGAGACCCAGTACTTC.

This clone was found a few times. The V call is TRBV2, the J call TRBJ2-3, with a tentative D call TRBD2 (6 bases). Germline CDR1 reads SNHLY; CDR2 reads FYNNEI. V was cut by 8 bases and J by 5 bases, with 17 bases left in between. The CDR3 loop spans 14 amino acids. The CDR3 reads CASGTEGGGDTQYF. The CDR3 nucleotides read TGTGCCAGCGGAACGGAGGGAGGTGGAGATACGCAGTATTTT.

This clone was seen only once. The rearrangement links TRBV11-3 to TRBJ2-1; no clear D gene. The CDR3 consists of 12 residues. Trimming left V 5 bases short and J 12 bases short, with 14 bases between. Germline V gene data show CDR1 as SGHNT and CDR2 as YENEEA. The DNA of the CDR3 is TGTGCCAGCAGCCCCGGCCGGGTTGTGCAGTTCTTC. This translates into CASSPGRVVQFF.

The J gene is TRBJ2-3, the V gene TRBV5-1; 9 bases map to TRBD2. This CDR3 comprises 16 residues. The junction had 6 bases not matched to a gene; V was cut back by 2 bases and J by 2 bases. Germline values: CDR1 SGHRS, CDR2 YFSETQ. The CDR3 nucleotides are TGCGCCAGCAGCTTCAATAGCGGGAGAACCACAGATACGCAGTATTTT. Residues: CASSFNSGRTTDTQYF. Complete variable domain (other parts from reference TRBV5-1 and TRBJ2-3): KAGVTQTPRYLIKTRGQQVTLSCSPISGHRSVSWYQQTPGQGLQFLFEYFSETQRNKGNFPGRFSGRQFSNSRSEMNVSTLELGDSALYLCASSFNSGRTTDTQYFGPGTRLTVL.

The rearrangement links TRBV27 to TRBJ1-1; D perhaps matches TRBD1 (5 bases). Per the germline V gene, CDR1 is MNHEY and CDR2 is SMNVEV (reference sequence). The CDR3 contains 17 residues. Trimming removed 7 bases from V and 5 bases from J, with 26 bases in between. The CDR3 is CASKIRSGLGEVTEAFF. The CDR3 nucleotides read TGTGCCAGCAAGATAAGGTCCGGGTTGGGGGAAGTAACTGAAGCTTTCTTT.

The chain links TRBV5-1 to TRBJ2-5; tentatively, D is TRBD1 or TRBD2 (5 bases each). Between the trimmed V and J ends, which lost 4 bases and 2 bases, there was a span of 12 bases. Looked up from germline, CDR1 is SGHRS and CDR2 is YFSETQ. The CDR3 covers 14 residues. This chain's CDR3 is CASSAGTLQETQYF. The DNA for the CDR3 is TGCGCCAGCAGCGCCGGGACCCTTCAAGAGACCCAGTACTTC.

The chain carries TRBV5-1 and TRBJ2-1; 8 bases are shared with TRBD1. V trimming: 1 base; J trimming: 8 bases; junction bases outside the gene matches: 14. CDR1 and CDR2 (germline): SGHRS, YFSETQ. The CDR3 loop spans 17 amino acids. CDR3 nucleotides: TGCGCCAGCAGCTTGTTCGGACAGGGAAACGTCTGGGATGAGCAGTTCTTC. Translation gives CASSLFGQGNVWDEQFF. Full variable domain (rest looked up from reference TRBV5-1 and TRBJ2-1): KAGVTQTPRYLIKTRGQQVTLSCSPISGHRSVSWYQQTPGQGLQFLFEYFSETQRNKGNFPGRFSGRQFSNSRSEMNVSTLELGDSALYLCASSLFGQGNVWDEQFFGPGTRLTVL.

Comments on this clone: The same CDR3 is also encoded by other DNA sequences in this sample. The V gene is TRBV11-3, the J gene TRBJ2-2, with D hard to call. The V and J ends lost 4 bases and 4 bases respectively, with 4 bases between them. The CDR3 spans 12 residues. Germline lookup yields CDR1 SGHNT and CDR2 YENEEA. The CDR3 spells CASSSGTGELFF. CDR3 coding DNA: TGTGCCAGCAGCTCGGGCACCGGGGAGCTGTTTTTT.